Listed below are T cell receptor beta chains from one sample, sequenced in a study of T cell responses to AZD1222 COVID-19 vaccine. Profiled with immunoSEQ multiplex PCR; TCRdb holds only in-frame clones, not every one. The sample carries around 97,000 clones, 90% recorded once. This sample comprised peripheral blood, obtained on day 0 of AZD1222 vaccination. The receptor set was obtained from an adult in good health. Each CDR3 is given with its conserved first and last residue. A D gene is named only where the DNA matches it firmly. Clone size is given for some rows only: seen once, a few or many times, or a class if the clone is expanded.

j_call v_call d_call clone_size cdr3_nt cdr3_aa
TRBJ1-2 TRBV5-1 TRBD1 NA TGCGCCAGCAGCTTACAACCGGGACAGACAGTGGGAGTCTATGGCTACACCTTC CASSLQPGQTVGVYGYTF
TRBJ2-1 TRBV11-2 TRBD2 NA TGTGCCAGCAGCGTCGGACTAGCCAATGAGCAGTTCTTC CASSVGLANEQFF
TRBJ1-6 TRBV3-1/TRBV3-2 NA NA TGTGCCAGCAGCCACCAGGGATCTGGAGACCTCCACTTT CASSHQGSGDLHF
TRBJ1-1 TRBV10-3 NA NA TGTGCCATCAGTGGTCCCGACAGGAACACTGAAGCTTTCTTT CAISGPDRNTEAFF
TRBJ1-2 TRBV16 NA NA TGTGCCAGCAGCCAATGGGTCGCAGGGACCGGGGATGGCTACACCTTC CASSQWVAGTGDGYTF
TRBJ1-6 TRBV4-3 NA once TGCGCCAGCAGCCAGGGGACCTCCTATAATTCACCCCTCCACTTT CASSQGTSYNSPLHF
TRBJ2-1 TRBV5-5 NA NA TGTGCCAGCAGCACGGGCGCCCTCGGGAATGAGCAGTTCTTC CASSTGALGNEQFF
TRBJ2-2 TRBV18 TRBD2 NA TGTGCCAGCTCATCGTCTAGCGGGGGATTCGACGGGGAGCTGTTTTTT CASSSSSGGFDGELFF
TRBJ2-3 TRBV28 TRBD2 NA TGTGCCAGCAGCCAGACTAGCGGGCGTTCCTACACAGATACGCAGTATTTT CASSQTSGRSYTDTQYF
TRBJ2-7 TRBV4-1 TRBD2 NA TGCGCCAGCAGCCAAAGGGTTGCGGGGGGGCAGTACGAGCAGTACTTC CASSQRVAGGQYEQYF
TRBJ2-7 TRBV5-1 NA NA TGCGCCAGCAGCATACAGGGAAGTCATGGCTCCCGAAGGCAGTACTTC CASSIQGSHGSRRQYF
TRBJ1-1 TRBV6-5 NA NA TGTGCCAGCTCTGACAGGCACACTGAAGCTTTCTTT CASSDRHTEAFF
TRBJ1-6 TRBV27 NA NA TGTGCCAGCAGTTTAAATCAGGGTTCACCCCTCCACTTT CASSLNQGSPLHF
TRBJ2-7 TRBV7-9 TRBD1 NA TGTGCCAGCAGCTTGGGGACAGGGGGACACTACGAGCAGTACTTC CASSLGTGGHYEQYF
TRBJ2-5 TRBV7-9 NA NA TGTGCCAGCCGGAACAGGCAAGAGACCCAGTACTTC CASRNRQETQYF
TRBJ1-1 TRBV19 TRBD1 NA TGTGCCAGTAGCCCGGACGACAGGGTCACTGAAGCTTTCTTT CASSPDDRVTEAFF
TRBJ2-3 TRBV4-2 TRBD2 few TGTGCCAGCAGCCTGGGACTAGCGGGGGGGCATGATACGCAGTATTTT CASSLGLAGGHDTQYF
TRBJ1-2 TRBV7-8 NA NA TGTGCCAGCAGCTTAACCCGCTTACACAGGGATGGCTACACCTTC CASSLTRLHRDGYTF
TRBJ2-7 TRBV13 NA NA TGTGCCAGCAGCGAGTCTGGTTGGCAGGGAGACGGTGACGAGCAGTACTTC CASSESGWQGDGDEQYF
TRBJ1-2 TRBV12-3/TRBV12-4 NA NA TGTGCCAGCAGAGAGGGTCAGAACTATGGCTACACCTTC CASREGQNYGYTF
TRBJ1-1 TRBV11-2 NA NA TGTGCCAGCAGACCTACCGGGAGGGGGACCCTCGTGAACACTGAAGCTTTCTTT CASRPTGRGTLVNTEAFF
TRBJ2-7 TRBV9 TRBD1 NA TGTGCCAGCAGCGTAGGACAGGGAAACTACGAGCAGTACTTC CASSVGQGNYEQYF
TRBJ2-5 TRBV28 NA NA TGTGCCAGCCAGACGAACAAGGGTTTACAAGAGACCCAGTACTTC CASQTNKGLQETQYF
TRBJ1-5 TRBV27 NA NA TGTGCCAGCAGTTTAAGAGGGGTGCGGGAGCCCCAGCATTTT CASSLRGVREPQHF
TRBJ1-3 TRBV6-5 TRBD1 once TGTGCCAGCAGTTTAGGGGACAGGGATTTAAACACCATATATTTT CASSLGDRDLNTIYF
TRBJ2-1 TRBV11-2 TRBD2 NA TGTGCCAGCAGCCCAGTGCGGGGGGGTGAGCAGTTCTTC CASSPVRGGEQFF
TRBJ1-3 TRBV2 TRBD1 once TGTGCCAGCAGCGGACAGGGGGACTCTGGAAACACCATATATTTT CASSGQGDSGNTIYF
TRBJ2-1 TRBV5-1 NA NA TGCGCCAGCAGCTTGTTGGCAGGGTACAATGAGCAGTTCTTC CASSLLAGYNEQFF
TRBJ2-7 TRBV18 NA NA TGTGCCAGCTCATTAAAGGGCGAGCAGTACTTC CASSLKGEQYF
TRBJ1-1 TRBV18 NA NA TGTGCCAGCTCCACTCAAGCAGGGGATGAAGCTTTCTTT CASSTQAGDEAFF
TRBJ1-4 TRBV7-2 NA NA TGTGCCAGCAGCTTAGGCCTCGGAACTAATGAAAAACTGTTTTTT CASSLGLGTNEKLFF
TRBJ1-4 TRBV7-9 NA NA TGTGCCAGCAGCTTAGCGACAGAAAAACTGTTTTTT CASSLATEKLFF
TRBJ2-5 TRBV30 TRBD2 NA TGTGCCTGGAGTCCCGTGCTGGGGGGGGAGACCCAGTACTTC CAWSPVLGGETQYF
TRBJ1-2 TRBV18 NA NA TGTGCCAGCTCACCTGGGCAGGAAAAGGCTGGCTACACCTTC CASSPGQEKAGYTF
TRBJ1-1 TRBV5-5 NA NA TGTGCCAGCGGGAGGGAGGGAACTTATTGGACTGAAGCTTTCTTT CASGREGTYWTEAFF
TRBJ1-6 TRBV6-1 NA NA TGTGCCAGCAGTGAATTGGACCTATCGGGGTCACCCCTCCACTTT CASSELDLSGSPLHF
TRBJ2-1 TRBV5-1 NA NA TGCGCCAGCAGCCTCGGTCAGAAGAAAATAAACAATGAGCAGTTCTTC CASSLGQKKINNEQFF
TRBJ1-1 TRBV7-6 NA NA TGTGCCAGCAGGAGACTGTGGAACACTGAAGCTTTCTTT CASRRLWNTEAFF
TRBJ2-1 TRBV7-2 TRBD2 NA TGTGCCAGCATCCCGACTAGCGGGGCGACCTACAATGAGCAGTTCTTC CASIPTSGATYNEQFF
TRBJ2-1 TRBV2 NA NA TGTGCCAGCAGTAATCCTCTGATTGGGGGTGAGCAGTTCTTC CASSNPLIGGEQFF
TRBJ1-6 TRBV4-2 NA NA TGTGCCAGCAGCCAAGATCGTAGTCAGATCTTTTCACCCCTCCACTTT CASSQDRSQIFSPLHF
TRBJ2-1 TRBV4-1 NA NA TGCGCCAGCAGCCAAGAAGGGCGGGTGGATGAGCAGTTCTTC CASSQEGRVDEQFF
TRBJ2-3 TRBV6-1 NA NA TGTGCCAGCAGTGAACAGGGTCCGGATACGCAGTATTTT CASSEQGPDTQYF
TRBJ1-2 TRBV28 NA NA TGTGCCAGCAGTCTACCTTTTTCCACAGTACTTTATGGCTACACCTTC CASSLPFSTVLYGYTF
TRBJ1-4 TRBV28 NA NA TGTGCCAGCCTCCCCTCGGGAGTTAATGAAAAACTGTTTTTT CASLPSGVNEKLFF
TRBJ1-1 TRBV28 NA NA TGTGCCAGCCGCGATGCAGGGGCTAACACTGAAGCTTTCTTT CASRDAGANTEAFF
TRBJ1-4 TRBV4-1 NA NA TGCGCCAGCAGCCAAGTTGGGACTGAAGAAAAACTGTTTTTT CASSQVGTEEKLFF
TRBJ1-6 TRBV5-1 NA NA TGCGCCAGCAGCCCCCGACCCGATTATAATTCACCCCTCCACTTT CASSPRPDYNSPLHF
TRBJ1-3 TRBV10-3 NA once TGTGCCATCAGTGAGGGAGGTGTGGACACCATATATTTT CAISEGGVDTIYF
TRBJ2-3 TRBV9 TRBD2 NA TGTGCCAGCAGCGTAGTCACTAGCGGGTGCACAGATACGCAGTATTTT CASSVVTSGCTDTQYF